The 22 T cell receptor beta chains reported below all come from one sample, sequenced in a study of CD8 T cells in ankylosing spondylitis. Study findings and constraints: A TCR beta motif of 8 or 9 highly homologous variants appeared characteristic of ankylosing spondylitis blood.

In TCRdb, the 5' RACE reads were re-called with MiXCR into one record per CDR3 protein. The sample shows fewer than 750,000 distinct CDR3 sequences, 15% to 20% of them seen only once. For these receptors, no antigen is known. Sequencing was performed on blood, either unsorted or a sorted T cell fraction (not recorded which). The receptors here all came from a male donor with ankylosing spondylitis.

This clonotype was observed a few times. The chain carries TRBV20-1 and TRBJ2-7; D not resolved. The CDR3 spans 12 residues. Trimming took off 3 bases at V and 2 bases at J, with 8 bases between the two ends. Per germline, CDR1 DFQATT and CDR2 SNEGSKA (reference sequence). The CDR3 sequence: CSASPETYEQYF. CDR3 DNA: TGCAGTGCTAGTCCCGAAACCTACGAGCAGTACTTC.

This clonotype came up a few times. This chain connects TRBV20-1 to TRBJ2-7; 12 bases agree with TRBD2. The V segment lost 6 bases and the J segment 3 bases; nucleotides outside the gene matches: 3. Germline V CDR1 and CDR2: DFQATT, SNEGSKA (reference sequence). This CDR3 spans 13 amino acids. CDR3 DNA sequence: TGCAGTGCGGAGGGACTAGCGGGCTACGAGCAGTACTTC. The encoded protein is CSAEGLAGYEQYF.

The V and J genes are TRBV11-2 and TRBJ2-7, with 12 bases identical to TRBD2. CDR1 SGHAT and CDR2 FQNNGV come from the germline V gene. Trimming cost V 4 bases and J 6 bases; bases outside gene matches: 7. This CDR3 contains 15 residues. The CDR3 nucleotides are TGTGCCAGCAGCTCCTTGACTAGCGGGGGCTTCGAGCAGTACTTC. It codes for CASSSLTSGGFEQYF. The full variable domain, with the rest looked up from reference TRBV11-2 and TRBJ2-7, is EAGVAQSPRYKIIEKRQSVAFWCNPISGHATLYWYQQILGQGPKLLIQFQNNGVVDDSQLPKDRFSAERLKGVDSTLKIQPAKLEDSAVYLCASSSLTSGGFEQYFGPGTRLTVT.

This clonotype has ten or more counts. In DNA, the CDR3 is TGTGCCAGCAGCCCTTTGGGGGGGCGGACTGAAGCTTTCTTT. Protein sequence: CASSPLGGRTEAFF. J is TRBJ1-1 and V is TRBV9; possible D gene TRBD1, 6 bases. In germline, CDR1 is SGDLS, CDR2 YYNGEE. The CDR3 is 14 amino acids. V gave up 4 bases and J gave up 5 bases, with 15 bases separating them.

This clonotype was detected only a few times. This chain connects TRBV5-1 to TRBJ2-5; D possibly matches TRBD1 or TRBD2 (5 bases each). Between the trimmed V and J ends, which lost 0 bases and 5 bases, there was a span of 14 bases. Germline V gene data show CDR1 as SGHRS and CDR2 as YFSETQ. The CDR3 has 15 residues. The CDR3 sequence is CASSLVGGLAETQYF. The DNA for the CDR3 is TGCGCCAGCAGCTTGGTTGGGGGATTAGCGGAGACCCAGTACTTC.

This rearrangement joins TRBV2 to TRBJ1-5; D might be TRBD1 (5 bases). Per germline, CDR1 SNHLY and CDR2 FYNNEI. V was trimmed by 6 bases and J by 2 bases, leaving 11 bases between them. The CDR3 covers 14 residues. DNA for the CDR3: TGTGCCAGCAGGGCCGACAGCGGCAATCAGCCCCAGCATTTT. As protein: CASRADSGNQPQHF.

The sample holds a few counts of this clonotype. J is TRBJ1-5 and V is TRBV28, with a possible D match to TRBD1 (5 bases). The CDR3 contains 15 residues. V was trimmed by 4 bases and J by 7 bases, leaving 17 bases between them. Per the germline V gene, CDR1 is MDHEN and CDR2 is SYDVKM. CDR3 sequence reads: CASSSPGGGKQPQHF. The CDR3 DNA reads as TGTGCCAGCAGTTCCCCCGGGGGTGGGAAGCAGCCCCAGCATTTT.

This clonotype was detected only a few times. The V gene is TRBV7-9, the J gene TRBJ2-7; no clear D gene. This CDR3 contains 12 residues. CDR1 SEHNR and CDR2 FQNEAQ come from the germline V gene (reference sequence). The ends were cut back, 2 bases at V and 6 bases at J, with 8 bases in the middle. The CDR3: CASSLNEVEQYF. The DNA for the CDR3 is TGTGCCAGCAGCTTAAATGAGGTCGAGCAGTACTTC.

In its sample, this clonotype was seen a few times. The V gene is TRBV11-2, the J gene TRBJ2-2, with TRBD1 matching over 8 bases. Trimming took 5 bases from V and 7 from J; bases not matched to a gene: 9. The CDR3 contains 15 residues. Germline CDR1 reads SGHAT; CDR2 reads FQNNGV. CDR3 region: CASSMGQDLSGELFF. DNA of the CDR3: TGTGCCAGCAGCATGGGACAGGACTTGAGCGGGGAGCTGTTTTTT.

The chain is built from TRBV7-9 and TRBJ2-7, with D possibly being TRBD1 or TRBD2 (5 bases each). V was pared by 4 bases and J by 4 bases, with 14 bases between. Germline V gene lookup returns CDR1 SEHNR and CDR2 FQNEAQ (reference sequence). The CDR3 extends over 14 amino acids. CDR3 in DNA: TGTGCCAGCAGCTGGGACCTAGTGAAGTACGAGCAGTACTTC. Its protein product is CASSWDLVKYEQYF.

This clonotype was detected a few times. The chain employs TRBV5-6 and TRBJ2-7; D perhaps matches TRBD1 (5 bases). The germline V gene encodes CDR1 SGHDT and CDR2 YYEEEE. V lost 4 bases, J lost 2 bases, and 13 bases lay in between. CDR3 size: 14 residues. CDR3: CASSLDTGTYEQYF. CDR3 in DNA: TGTGCCAGCAGCCTGGACACCGGAACCTACGAGCAGTACTTC. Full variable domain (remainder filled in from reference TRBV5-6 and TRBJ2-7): DAGVTQSPTHLIKTRGQQVTLRCSPKSGHDTVSWYQQALGQGPQFIFQYYEEEERQRGNFPDRFSGHQFPNYSSELNVNALLLGDSALYLCASSLDTGTYEQYFGPGTRLTVT.

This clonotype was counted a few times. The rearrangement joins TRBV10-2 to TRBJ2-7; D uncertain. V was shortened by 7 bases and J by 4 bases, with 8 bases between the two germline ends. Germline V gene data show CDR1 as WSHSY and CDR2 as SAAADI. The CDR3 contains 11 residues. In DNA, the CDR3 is TGCGCCAGCATGAATGGGTACGAGCAGTACTTC. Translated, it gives CASMNGYEQYF.

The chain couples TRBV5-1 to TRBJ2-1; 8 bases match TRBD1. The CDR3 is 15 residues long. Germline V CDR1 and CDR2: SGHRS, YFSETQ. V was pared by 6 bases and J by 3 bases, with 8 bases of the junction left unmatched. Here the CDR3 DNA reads TGCGCCAGCATGACAGGGACAGGCGACTACAATGAGCAGTTCTTC. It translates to CASMTGTGDYNEQFF.

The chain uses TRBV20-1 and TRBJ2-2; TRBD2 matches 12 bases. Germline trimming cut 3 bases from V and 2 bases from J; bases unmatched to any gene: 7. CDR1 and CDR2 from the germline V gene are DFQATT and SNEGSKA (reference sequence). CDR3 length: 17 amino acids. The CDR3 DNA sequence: TGCAGTGCTAGGGCCTCGACTAGCGGGGGAAACACCGGGGAGCTGTTTTTT. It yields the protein CSARASTSGGNTGELFF.

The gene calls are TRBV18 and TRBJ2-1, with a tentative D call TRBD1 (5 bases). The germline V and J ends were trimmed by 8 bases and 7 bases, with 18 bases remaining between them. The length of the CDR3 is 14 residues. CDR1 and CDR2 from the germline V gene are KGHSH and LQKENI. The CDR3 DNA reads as TGTGCCAGCGCCAACCAGGGCGGCGTAAATGAGCAGTTCTTC. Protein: CASANQGGVNEQFF.

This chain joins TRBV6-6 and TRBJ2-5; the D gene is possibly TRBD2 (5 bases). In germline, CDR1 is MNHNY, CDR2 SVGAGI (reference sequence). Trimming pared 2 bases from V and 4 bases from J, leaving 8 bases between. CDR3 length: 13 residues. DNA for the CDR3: TGTGCCAGCAGTTACCCGGGAAGAGAGACCCAGTACTTC. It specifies CASSYPGRETQYF.

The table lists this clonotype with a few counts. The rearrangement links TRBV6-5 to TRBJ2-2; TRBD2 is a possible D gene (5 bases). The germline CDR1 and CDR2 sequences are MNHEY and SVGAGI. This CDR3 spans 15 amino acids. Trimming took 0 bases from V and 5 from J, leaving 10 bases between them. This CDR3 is CASSYSGVETGELFF. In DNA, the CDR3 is TGTGCCAGCAGTTACTCGGGAGTTGAGACCGGGGAGCTGTTTTTT.

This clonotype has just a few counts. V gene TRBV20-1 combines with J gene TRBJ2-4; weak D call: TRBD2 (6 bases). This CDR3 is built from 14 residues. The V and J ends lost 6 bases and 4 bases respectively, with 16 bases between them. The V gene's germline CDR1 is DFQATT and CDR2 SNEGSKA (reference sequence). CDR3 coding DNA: TGCAGTGCCCGGACCGGGACTGGGAAAAACATTCAGTACTTC. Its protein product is CSARTGTGKNIQYF.

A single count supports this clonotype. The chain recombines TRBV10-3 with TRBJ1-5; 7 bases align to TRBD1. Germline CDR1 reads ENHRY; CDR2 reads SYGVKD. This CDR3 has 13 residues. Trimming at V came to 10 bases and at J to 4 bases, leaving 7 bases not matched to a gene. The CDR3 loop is CANRDSQNQPQHF. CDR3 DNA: TGTGCCAACCGGGACAGTCAAAATCAGCCCCAGCATTTT.

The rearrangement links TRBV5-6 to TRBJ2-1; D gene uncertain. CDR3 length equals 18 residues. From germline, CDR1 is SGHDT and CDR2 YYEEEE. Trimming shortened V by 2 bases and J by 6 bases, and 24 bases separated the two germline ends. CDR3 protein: CASSFGVNGVRYPNEQFF. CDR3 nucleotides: TGTGCCAGCAGCTTCGGAGTTAACGGAGTTCGTTACCCCAATGAGCAGTTCTTC.

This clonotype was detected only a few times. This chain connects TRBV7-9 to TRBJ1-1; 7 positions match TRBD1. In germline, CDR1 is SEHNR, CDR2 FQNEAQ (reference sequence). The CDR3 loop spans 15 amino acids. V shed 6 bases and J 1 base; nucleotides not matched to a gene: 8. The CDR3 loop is CASSPPGQRNTEAFF. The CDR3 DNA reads TGTGCCAGCAGTCCTCCGGGACAGAGGAACACTGAAGCTTTCTTT.

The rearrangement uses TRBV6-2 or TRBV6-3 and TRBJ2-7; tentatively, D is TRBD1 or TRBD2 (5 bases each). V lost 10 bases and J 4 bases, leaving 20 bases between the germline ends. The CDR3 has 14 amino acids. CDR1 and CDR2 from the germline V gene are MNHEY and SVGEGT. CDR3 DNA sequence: TGTGCCACCGCCGTGTTGGGGGATGCGTACGAGCAGTACTTC. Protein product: CATAVLGDAYEQYF.